The 15 T cell receptor beta chains listed next were all sequenced from one sample in a study of blood T cell repertoires in COVID-19. The table came from immunoSEQ multiplex PCR; TCRdb's copy has only in-frame clones and leaves some out. The profile shows some 300,000 clones, 88% of them singletons. Sequencing input: PBMCs or T cells enriched from blood (not recorded which). The receptor source for this set is a woman aged 25 to 45 who had recovered from COVID-19.

The V call is TRBV5-1, the J call TRBJ2-3; tentatively, D is TRBD1 (5 bases). The V and J ends lost 4 bases and 3 bases respectively, with 12 bases between them. The CDR3 consists of 14 residues. Looked up from germline, CDR1 is SGHRS and CDR2 is YFSETQ. The CDR3 is CASSADTVTDTQYF. The CDR3 bases are TGCGCCAGCAGCGCGGACACCGTGACAGATACGCAGTATTTT.

The rearrangement joins TRBV2 to TRBJ1-1, with D uncertain. CDR3 length: 14 residues. Germline lookup yields CDR1 SNHLY and CDR2 FYNNEI. The germline V and J ends were trimmed by 5 bases and 4 bases, with 14 bases remaining between them. The CDR3: CASSPRLGSTEAFF. CDR3 sequence (DNA): TGTGCCAGCAGTCCCCGACTTGGGAGCACTGAAGCTTTCTTT.

The chain employs TRBV5-1 and TRBJ1-6, with 8 nucleotides matching TRBD1. The trim removed 2 bases at V and 7 bases at J, leaving 11 bases unmatched. The germline gives CDR1 SGHRS, CDR2 YFSETQ. This CDR3 contains 17 residues. CDR3: CASSFGQGPLGNSPLHF. The DNA of the CDR3 is TGCGCCAGCAGCTTCGGACAGGGCCCCTTAGGGAATTCACCCCTCCACTTT.

The V call is TRBV18, the J call TRBJ2-7; 9 bases are a match to TRBD1. This CDR3 has 15 residues. Germline V gene data show CDR1 as KGHSH and CDR2 as LQKENI. The ends lost 3 bases at V and 6 bases at J; junction bases unmatched: 9. The CDR3 sequence: CASSPGQGFWGEQYF. DNA of the CDR3: TGTGCCAGCTCACCGGGACAGGGATTTTGGGGCGAGCAGTACTTC.

This clone occurred a few times. The chain joins TRBV18 to TRBJ2-3; 11 bases are shared with TRBD2. This CDR3 contains 16 residues. The trim removed 2 bases at V and 6 bases at J, leaving 7 bases unmatched. CDR1 and CDR2 (germline): KGHSH, LQKENI. CDR3 sequence (DNA): TGTGCCAGCTCACCATCACTAGCGGGGGCCTCGGATACGCAGTATTTT. Its protein is CASSPSLAGASDTQYF.

The CDR3 loop is CASSPGFNEQFF. CDR3 in DNA: TGTGCCAGCAGCCCGGGTTTCAATGAGCAGTTCTTC. The V call is TRBV7-8, the J call TRBJ2-1; D unresolved. The ends were cut back, 5 bases at V and 6 bases at J, with 8 bases in the middle. Germline CDR1 SGHVS, CDR2 FQNEAQ. CDR3 length equals 12 residues.

The rearrangement links TRBV4-1 to TRBJ2-7, with D perhaps TRBD2 (6 bases). CDR1 is MGHRA and CDR2 is YSYEKL in the germline V gene. V gave up 0 bases and J gave up 2 bases, with 14 bases separating them. The CDR3 consists of 16 residues. CDR3 protein: CASSQETRRGAYEQYF. The CDR3 nucleotides are TGCGCCAGCAGCCAAGAAACTCGGAGGGGTGCCTACGAGCAGTACTTC.

The V call is TRBV18, the J call TRBJ2-1; TRBD2 might be the D (6 bases). V lost 7 bases and J 0 bases, leaving 22 bases between the germline ends. Germline assignment: CDR1 KGHSH and CDR2 LQKENI. The CDR3 is made up of 18 amino acids. The chain's CDR3 is CASYTNLPSASSYNEQFF. The CDR3 region has the DNA TGTGCCAGCTACACGAACTTACCTAGCGCAAGCTCCTACAATGAGCAGTTCTTC.

This chain joins TRBV19 and TRBJ1-1, with D possibly being TRBD1 (5 bases). Trimming stripped 9 bases from V and 11 bases from J, with 16 bases between. CDR1 and CDR2 from the germline V gene are LNHDA and SQIVND (reference sequence). The CDR3 is 11 residues long. In DNA, the CDR3 is TGTGCCAGCGACCCCCGGGGGTTGGCTTTCTTT. It encodes CASDPRGLAFF.

V gene TRBV28 combines with J gene TRBJ2-1; D is undetermined. CDR3 length: 16 amino acids. The V gene lost 3 bases and the J gene lost 8 bases, with 20 bases spanning the gap. Germline V lookup: CDR1 MDHEN, CDR2 SYDVKM. Here the CDR3 DNA reads TGTGCCAGCAGTTTGATAGGCAGGCCTTATTTCTATGAGCAGTTCTTC. The encoded protein is CASSLIGRPYFYEQFF.

V usage is TRBV3-1 (or the pseudogene TRBV3-2) and J usage is TRBJ2-3; TRBD2 matches at 8 bases. With V trimmed by 4 bases and J by 3 bases, 6 bases remained unmatched. Per germline, CDR1 LGHDT and CDR2 YNNKEL (reference sequence). The CDR3 consists of 15 residues. CDR3 protein: CASSRTSGLTDTQYF. In nucleotides, the CDR3 is TGTGCCAGCAGCCGCACTAGCGGATTAACAGATACGCAGTATTTT.

The V and J genes are TRBV28 and TRBJ2-1; a possible D gene is TRBD2 (7 bases). Germline values: CDR1 MDHEN, CDR2 SYDVKM. V lost 2 bases and J 7 bases, leaving 15 bases between the germline ends. The length of the CDR3 is 15 residues. Written as DNA, the CDR3 is TGTGCCAGCAGTTTAAATAGGGGGGGCGGAAATGAGCAGTTCTTC. Translating it yields CASSLNRGGGNEQFF.

V gene TRBV5-1 combines with J gene TRBJ2-7; D gene ambiguous. This CDR3 is built from 15 residues. Deletions cut 3 bases from V and 2 bases from J, with 15 bases between. Germline CDR1 and CDR2: SGHRS and YFSETQ. The DNA for the CDR3 is TGCGCCAGCAGCTCGAACCATGGCCGCCCCTACGAGCAGTACTTC. Residues: CASSSNHGRPYEQYF.

The chain combines TRBV5-1 with TRBJ1-1, with D tentatively TRBD1 (6 bases). The CDR3 is 14 residues long. The germline V gene encodes CDR1 SGHRS and CDR2 YFSETQ. V lost 3 bases to trimming and J lost 1 base, with 10 bases between them. The CDR3 spells CASSSGDPNTEAFF. The DNA for the CDR3 is TGCGCCAGCAGCTCAGGGGACCCGAACACTGAAGCTTTCTTT.

The chain joins TRBV27 to TRBJ1-2, with 7 nucleotides matching TRBD1. Trimming cost V 6 bases and J 4 bases; bases outside gene matches: 14. CDR3 length equals 16 residues. CDR1 is MNHEY, CDR2 SMNVEV, per germline (reference sequence). In nucleotides, the CDR3 is TGTGCCAGCAGATTGACAGGGACGTACGGTAGCTATGGCTACACCTTC. Protein: CASRLTGTYGSYGYTF.